The 21 T cell receptor beta chains below were found in one sample sequenced in a study of cytomegalovirus exposure and HLA in healthy donors. The PCR employed 60 Vbeta primers together with 13 Jbeta primers. Produced via immunoSEQ multiplex PCR; TCRdb's table is partial and in-frame only. This table holds around 200,000 clones, around 80% found once. The specimen was PBMCs. These receptors originate from a man aged 40-49 years in good health and CMV-seronegative.

The rearrangement links TRBV18 to TRBJ1-5; the match to TRBD1 covers 8 bases. CDR3 length equals 14 residues. Germline V gene lookup returns CDR1 KGHSH and CDR2 LQKENI. The J segment lost 4 bases and the V segment lost 6 bases, leaving 5 bases of the junction unmatched. The CDR3 reads CASSSTGGNQPQHF. CDR3 nucleotide sequence: TGTGCCAGCTCGAGTACAGGGGGGAATCAGCCCCAGCATTTT.

Remarks on this clone: Other DNA sequences in this specimen translate into the identical CDR3. The CDR3 sequence is CASRDSNTDTQYF. Written as DNA, the CDR3 is TGTGCCAGCCGGGACTCAAACACAGATACGCAGTATTTT. This chain joins TRBV6-5 and TRBJ2-3; D possibly corresponds to TRBD2 (6 bases). The CDR3 consists of 13 residues. V lost 8 bases and J 2 bases, leaving 11 bases between the germline ends. Germline V CDR1 and CDR2: MNHEY, SVGAGI.

The rearrangement links TRBV18 to TRBJ1-2, with D perhaps matching TRBD1 (6 bases). Germline V gene sequence: CDR1 KGHSH, CDR2 LQKENI. The germline V and J ends were trimmed by 2 bases and 0 bases, with 7 bases remaining between them. The CDR3 loop spans 14 amino acids. The CDR3 spells CASSPAGANYGYTF. The CDR3 bases are TGTGCCAGCTCACCAGCAGGGGCTAACTATGGCTACACCTTC.

The table lists this clone with a few counts. V and J are TRBV6-5 and TRBJ1-2; 9 nucleotides agree with TRBD1. This CDR3 has 15 residues. Germline CDR1 MNHEY, CDR2 SVGAGI. Losses at the gene ends were 6 bases for V and 5 bases for J; bases not matched to a gene: 10. DNA for the CDR3: TGTGCCAGCAGAACCGGGACAGGGTCCCTATATGGCTACACCTTC. It is translated as CASRTGTGSLYGYTF.

V is TRBV27 and J is TRBJ1-1; D is perhaps TRBD1 (6 bases). V lost 8 bases, J lost 7 bases, and 20 bases lay in between. CDR3 size: 14 residues. In germline, CDR1 is MNHEY, CDR2 SMNVEV (reference sequence). CDR3 nucleotides: TGTGCCAGCGGAGCCAGGGGCGGTGGCCTTGAAGCTTTCTTT. Its translation is CASGARGGGLEAFF.

This sequence joins TRBV7-9 and TRBJ1-1; TRBD1 might be the D (6 bases). V lost 1 base, J lost 6 bases, and 9 bases lay in between. The V gene's germline CDR1 is SEHNR and CDR2 FQNEAQ (reference sequence). The CDR3 sequence is 13 residues long. CDR3: CASSLGPGAEAFF. CDR3 bases: TGTGCCAGCAGCTTAGGGCCAGGGGCTGAAGCTTTCTTT.

This clone appeared once. The CDR3 loop reads CASSYSGAGGDTQYF. The CDR3 bases are TGTGCCAGCAGTTACTCAGGGGCAGGGGGGGATACGCAGTATTTT. This chain connects TRBV6-5 to TRBJ2-3, with D maybe TRBD1 (7 bases). CDR1 and CDR2 from the germline V gene are MNHEY and SVGAGI. The CDR3 length is 15 residues. With 0 bases removed from V and 6 bases from J, the gap between germline ends came to 13 bases.

The gene calls are TRBV4-1 and TRBJ2-3, with 9 bases that match TRBD1. After removal of 0 bases from V and 1 base from J, the junction contained 11 bases not matched to a gene. The CDR3 length is 19 residues. Germline CDR1 reads MGHRA; CDR2 reads YSYEKL. CDR3 loop: CASSQEKDRGFVGTDTQYF. CDR3 nucleotides: TGCGCCAGCAGCCAAGAAAAGGACAGGGGTTTTGTTGGCACAGATACGCAGTATTTT.

The chain couples TRBV11-3 to TRBJ2-7, with a weak D call TRBD2 (5 bases). This CDR3 is built from 12 residues. The V and J ends lost 4 bases and 6 bases respectively, with 10 bases between them. Germline V CDR1 and CDR2: SGHNT, YENEEA. The CDR3 is CASSSTTGEQYF. In DNA form, the CDR3 reads TGTGCCAGCAGCTCGACTACGGGCGAGCAGTACTTC.

The chain uses TRBV14 and TRBJ1-1; 7 nucleotides line up with TRBD1. This CDR3 region has 19 residues. V lost 2 bases, J lost 2 bases, and 17 bases stayed unmatched. CDR1 SGHDN and CDR2 FVKESK come from the germline V gene. The CDR3 DNA reads as TGTGCCAGCAGCCAACCCAAAGCGGACGACAGGGTCCGCAACACTGAAGCTTTCTTT. Protein: CASSQPKADDRVRNTEAFF.

The chain links TRBV4-2 to TRBJ2-7; the D is unclear. Trimming left V 1 base short and J 2 bases short, with 6 bases between. The germline V gene has CDR1 LGHNA and CDR2 YNFKEQ. The CDR3 length is 13 residues. The CDR3 loop reads CASSQGGTYEQYF. As DNA, the CDR3 is TGTGCCAGCAGCCAAGGCGGAACCTACGAGCAGTACTTC.

The chain recombines TRBV5-4 with TRBJ2-1, with TRBD2 identical over 9 bases. The junction had 13 bases not matched to a gene; V was cut back by 6 bases and J by 6 bases. The CDR3 consists of 16 residues. Germline CDR1 SGHNT, CDR2 YYREEE (reference sequence). CDR3 DNA: TGTGCCAGCACCCTGGAGGGGCTAGCGGGATTCAATGAGCAGTTCTTC. This encodes CASTLEGLAGFNEQFF.

In its sample, this clone was seen a few times. Mismatch with germline at one junction end may stem from a read error. The chain links TRBV7-2 to TRBJ1-2; 9 nucleotides align to TRBD1. The CDR3 is made up of 15 amino acids. The germline CDR1 and CDR2 sequences are SGHTA and FQGNSA. The CDR3 nucleotides are TGTGCCAGCAACTTAGGGACAGGGCTGAACTATGGCTACACCTTC. Amino acid sequence: CASNLGTGLNYGYTF.

The chain has TRBV19 and TRBJ2-5, with D perhaps matching TRBD2 (6 bases). The CDR3 is 19 residues long. Trimming took 7 bases from V and 5 from J, leaving 32 bases between them. Germline CDR1 is LNHDA and CDR2 is SQIVND (reference sequence). The CDR3 is CASTIYIIPRSARGETQYF. CDR3 in DNA: TGTGCCAGTACCATATATATCATACCTCGATCTGCGCGGGGTGAGACCCAGTACTTC.

The chain has TRBV7-9 and TRBJ2-7, with TRBD1 matching over 7 bases. V lost 6 bases and J lost 3; bases outside the gene matches: 2. The CDR3 sequence is 12 residues long. Germline lookup yields CDR1 SEHNR and CDR2 FQNEAQ (reference sequence). The CDR3 region is CASRGDSYEQYF. The DNA for the CDR3 is TGTGCCAGCAGGGGGGACAGCTACGAGCAGTACTTC.

This chain joins TRBV19 and TRBJ2-1, with a tentative D call TRBD2 (7 bases). The germline CDR1 and CDR2 sequences are LNHDA and SQIVND (reference sequence). The CDR3 consists of 13 residues. V lost 7 bases, J lost 8 bases, and 15 bases lay in between. This CDR3 reads CASTDRGADEQFF. DNA of the CDR3: TGTGCCAGTACCGACCGGGGGGCGGATGAGCAGTTCTTC.

The rearrangement uses TRBV14 and TRBJ2-3, with D possibly being TRBD2 (6 bases). Trimming took off 4 bases at V and 3 bases at J, with 11 bases between the two ends. Germline-derived CDR1 and CDR2 are SGHDN and FVKESK. The CDR3 runs to 14 residues. The DNA for the CDR3 is TGTGCCAGCAGCCTAGGCGCGGGAACAGATACGCAGTATTTT. Its protein is CASSLGAGTDTQYF.

The CDR3 region is CASASGQGIQETQYF. The CDR3 DNA reads as TGTGCCAGCGCCTCGGGACAGGGGATACAAGAGACCCAGTACTTC. This chain uses TRBV19 with TRBJ2-5; 10 nucleotides line up with TRBD1. V was pared by 9 bases and J by 2 bases, with 9 bases of the junction left unmatched. Per the germline V gene, CDR1 is LNHDA and CDR2 is SQIVND (reference sequence). The CDR3 sequence is 15 residues long.

The V and J genes are TRBV9 and TRBJ2-2; D is ambiguous. Germline lookup yields CDR1 SGDLS and CDR2 YYNGEE. V shed 0 bases and J shed 5 bases, with 8 bases lying between them. This CDR3 spans 14 amino acids. In DNA, the CDR3 is TGTGCCAGCAGCGTAGTCCCAGAAACCGGGGAGCTGTTTTTT. The encoded protein is CASSVVPETGELFF.

V usage is TRBV28 and J usage is TRBJ2-1, with D unclear. The germline gives CDR1 MDHEN, CDR2 SYDVKM. The CDR3 loop spans 16 amino acids. V was trimmed by 4 bases and J by 1 base, leaving 14 bases between them. The CDR3 DNA is TGTGCCAGCAGTTCGCCCGGTGTACCTTCCTACAATGAGCAGTTCTTC. Its protein product is CASSSPGVPSYNEQFF.

This chain connects TRBV29-1 to TRBJ2-2, with TRBD2 as a possible D gene (6 bases). The CDR3 has 16 amino acids. The V and J ends lost 3 bases and 4 bases respectively, with 18 bases between them. Germline CDR1 SQVTM, CDR2 ANQGSEA. CDR3 nucleotides: TGCAGCGTTGAGGGTGGGGCCAGGAGGGTCACCGGGGAGCTGTTTTTT. It codes for CSVEGGARRVTGELFF.